Below, one T cell receptor (beta chain) is given with its context. The V gene's germline CDR1 is SGHDT and CDR2 YYEEEE. The CDR3 extends over 13 amino acids. The V end lost 0 bases, the J end lost 7 bases, and 9 bases lay between the germline ends. The data belong to a study of OX40 agonist ivuxolimab in advanced cancers. Clones were read by immunoSEQ multiplex PCR, and TCRdb kept only the in-frame ones, dropping some. The sample holds around 60,000 clones; about 90% are singletons and the top ten take 20% to 25%. This TCR came from an adult with an advanced solid tumor such as melanoma, head and neck, liver or kidney cancer. The chain combines TRBV5-6 with TRBJ2-3, with a tentative D call TRBD2 (5 bases). The starting material was CD4+ or CD8+ T cells sorted from blood, obtained in a trial of the OX40 agonist ivuxolimab. CDR3: CASSLGTGNTQYF. The DNA of the CDR3 is TGTGCCAGCAGCTTGGGGACGGGGAATACGCAGTATTTT.